Presented here are 13 T cell receptor beta chains from one specimen sequenced in a study of T-cell reconstitution after alpha-beta-depleted transplantation in children. Preparation of the TCRbeta library involved a method that used unique molecular identifiers. TCRdb re-called the PCR reads through MiXCR, storing one row per CDR3 protein. The repertoire holds a few hundred thousand distinct CDR3 sequences, with 10% to 15% as singletons. Source: PBMCs, mostly from graft donor cells, taken 360 days after TCRalphabeta/CD19-depleted stem cell transplant. The receptors here all came from a male patient aged 10 to 17 who had a stem cell transplant for acute myeloid leukemia, so the T cells may come from the graft donor.

At least ten counts were recorded for this clonotype. The chain recombines TRBV28 with TRBJ1-1; the D is unclear. Germline V gives CDR1 MDHEN, CDR2 SYDVKM. The CDR3 length is 16 residues. V dropped 6 bases and J dropped 4 bases, with 21 bases sitting between them. The chain's CDR3 is CASRILTVVKGTEAFF. The CDR3 DNA sequence: TGTGCCAGCAGAATACTTACCGTAGTTAAGGGCACTGAAGCTTTCTTT.

The CDR3 coding sequence is TGTGCCAGCAGTCAAGGGTCAGCCCTAACCTACGAGCAGTACTTC. Translated, it gives CASSQGSALTYEQYF. The rearrangement joins TRBV7-3 to TRBJ2-7; D gene ambiguous. The CDR3 totals 15 residues. The V gene lost 6 bases and the J gene lost 2 bases, with 17 bases spanning the gap. CDR1 is SGHTA and CDR2 is FQGTGA in the germline V gene.

This clonotype was observed a handful of times. J is TRBJ2-1 and V is TRBV5-1; TRBD2 agrees at 10 bases. The CDR3 loop spans 18 amino acids. Germline values: CDR1 SGHRS, CDR2 YFSETQ. The V segment lost 2 bases and the J segment 6 bases; nucleotides outside the gene matches: 14. CDR3 DNA: TGCGCCAGCAGCTTCCGTCTTTCCTTAGCGGGAGGAAGCAATGAGCAGTTCTTC. This gives the protein CASSFRLSLAGGSNEQFF.

This chain joins TRBV14 and TRBJ2-5; D not certain. The CDR3 length is 16 residues. CDR1 SGHDN and CDR2 FVKESK come from the germline V gene. V shed 0 bases and J shed 2 bases, with 13 bases lying between them. The CDR3 sequence: CASSQDNIRRQETQYF. The CDR3 nucleotides are TGTGCCAGCAGCCAAGACAATATCAGGCGGCAAGAGACCCAGTACTTC.

This clonotype appeared many times. The chain links TRBV2 to TRBJ2-2; no clear D. Trimming removed 5 bases from V and 4 bases from J, with 11 bases in between. The CDR3 loop spans 14 amino acids. CDR1 is SNHLY and CDR2 is FYNNEI in the germline V gene. CDR3 sequence reads: CASSQEVGTGELFF. CDR3 DNA sequence: TGTGCCAGCAGTCAAGAAGTTGGCACCGGGGAGCTGTTTTTT.

This clonotype was seen many times. The rearrangement joins TRBV29-1 to TRBJ1-1, with 9 positions matching TRBD1. The length of the CDR3 is 13 residues. Trimming took 1 base from V and 10 from J; bases not matched to a gene: 7. Germline-derived CDR1 and CDR2 are SQVTM and ANQGSEA. The chain's CDR3 is CSVEGGQGPGAFF. In nucleotides, the CDR3 is TGCAGCGTTGAAGGGGGACAGGGCCCCGGAGCTTTCTTT.

This clonotype was found many times. The chain links TRBV27 to TRBJ2-1, with D perhaps matching TRBD1 (6 bases). CDR3 length: 15 amino acids. The germline V and J ends were trimmed by 4 bases and 2 bases, with 12 bases remaining between them. CDR1 and CDR2 from the germline V gene are MNHEY and SMNVEV (reference sequence). This CDR3 is CASSSGTRPYNEQFF. CDR3 nucleotide sequence: TGTGCCAGCAGTTCCGGGACAAGACCCTACAATGAGCAGTTCTTC.

This clonotype occurred many times. This chain connects TRBV28 to TRBJ2-3; D is uncertain. Deletions cut 2 bases from V and 2 bases from J, with 11 bases between. CDR1 and CDR2 from the germline V gene are MDHEN and SYDVKM. The CDR3 runs to 15 residues. CDR3 residues: CASSLLAQYTDTQYF. The CDR3 DNA reads TGTGCCAGCAGTTTACTGGCTCAATACACAGATACGCAGTATTTT.

This clonotype was seen more than once but under ten times. The V call is TRBV7-6, the J call TRBJ1-3, with 9 nucleotides matching TRBD1. Trimming at V came to 5 bases and at J to 3 bases, leaving 8 bases not matched to a gene. The CDR3 totals 16 residues. The germline CDR1 and CDR2 sequences are SGHVS and FNYEAQ. The CDR3 region is CASSSPTGGNGNTIYF. As DNA, the CDR3 is TGTGCCAGCAGCAGCCCAACAGGGGGCAATGGAAACACCATATATTTT. Using reference TRBV7-6 and TRBJ1-3 for the parts outside the CDR3, the full variable domain is GAGVSQSPRYKVTKRGQDVALRCDPISGHVSLYWYRQALGQGPEFLTYFNYEAQQDKSGLPNDRFSAERPEGSISTLTIQRTEQRDSAMYRCASSSPTGGNGNTIYFGEGSWLTVV.

This chain connects TRBV4-2 to TRBJ2-1, with D perhaps TRBD2 (6 bases). The germline V and J ends were trimmed by 3 bases and 2 bases, with 11 bases remaining between them. This CDR3 has 15 amino acids. CDR1 and CDR2 from the germline V gene are LGHNA and YNFKEQ. CDR3 protein: CASSHRWGAYNEQFF. CDR3 nucleotide sequence: TGTGCCAGCAGCCATCGGTGGGGGGCCTACAATGAGCAGTTCTTC.

This clonotype was seen at least ten times. The V gene is TRBV6-2 or TRBV6-3, the J gene TRBJ2-7; D possibly corresponds to TRBD2 (5 bases). V lost 4 bases to trimming and J lost 3 bases, with 10 bases between them. The CDR3 is 13 residues long. The germline CDR1 and CDR2 sequences are MNHEY and SVGEGT. The DNA of the CDR3 is TGTGCCAGCAGTTTGACTAATGGCTACGAGCAGTACTTC. The encoded protein is CASSLTNGYEQYF.

This clonotype occurred many times. The chain links TRBV7-9 to TRBJ2-7; D remains ambiguous. Trimming cost V 2 bases and J 2 bases, with 10 bases left between them. The CDR3 covers 14 residues. Germline-derived CDR1 and CDR2 are SEHNR and FQNEAQ (reference sequence). The CDR3 sequence is CASSLSGYTYEQYF. The CDR3 DNA follows: TGTGCCAGCAGCTTAAGTGGGTATACCTACGAGCAGTACTTC.

Many counts were recorded for this clonotype. V is TRBV4-3 and J is TRBJ2-6, with D possibly matching TRBD1 (6 bases). V dropped 0 bases and J dropped 0 bases, with 27 bases sitting between them. The CDR3 spans 23 residues. The germline V gene encodes CDR1 LGHNA and CDR2 YSLEER. The CDR3 nucleotides read TGCGCCAGCAGCCAAGAAGTCCCAGGGGCCCGAATACCCCCAAGCTCTGGGGCCAACGTCCTGACTTTC. This codes for CASSQEVPGARIPPSSGANVLTF.